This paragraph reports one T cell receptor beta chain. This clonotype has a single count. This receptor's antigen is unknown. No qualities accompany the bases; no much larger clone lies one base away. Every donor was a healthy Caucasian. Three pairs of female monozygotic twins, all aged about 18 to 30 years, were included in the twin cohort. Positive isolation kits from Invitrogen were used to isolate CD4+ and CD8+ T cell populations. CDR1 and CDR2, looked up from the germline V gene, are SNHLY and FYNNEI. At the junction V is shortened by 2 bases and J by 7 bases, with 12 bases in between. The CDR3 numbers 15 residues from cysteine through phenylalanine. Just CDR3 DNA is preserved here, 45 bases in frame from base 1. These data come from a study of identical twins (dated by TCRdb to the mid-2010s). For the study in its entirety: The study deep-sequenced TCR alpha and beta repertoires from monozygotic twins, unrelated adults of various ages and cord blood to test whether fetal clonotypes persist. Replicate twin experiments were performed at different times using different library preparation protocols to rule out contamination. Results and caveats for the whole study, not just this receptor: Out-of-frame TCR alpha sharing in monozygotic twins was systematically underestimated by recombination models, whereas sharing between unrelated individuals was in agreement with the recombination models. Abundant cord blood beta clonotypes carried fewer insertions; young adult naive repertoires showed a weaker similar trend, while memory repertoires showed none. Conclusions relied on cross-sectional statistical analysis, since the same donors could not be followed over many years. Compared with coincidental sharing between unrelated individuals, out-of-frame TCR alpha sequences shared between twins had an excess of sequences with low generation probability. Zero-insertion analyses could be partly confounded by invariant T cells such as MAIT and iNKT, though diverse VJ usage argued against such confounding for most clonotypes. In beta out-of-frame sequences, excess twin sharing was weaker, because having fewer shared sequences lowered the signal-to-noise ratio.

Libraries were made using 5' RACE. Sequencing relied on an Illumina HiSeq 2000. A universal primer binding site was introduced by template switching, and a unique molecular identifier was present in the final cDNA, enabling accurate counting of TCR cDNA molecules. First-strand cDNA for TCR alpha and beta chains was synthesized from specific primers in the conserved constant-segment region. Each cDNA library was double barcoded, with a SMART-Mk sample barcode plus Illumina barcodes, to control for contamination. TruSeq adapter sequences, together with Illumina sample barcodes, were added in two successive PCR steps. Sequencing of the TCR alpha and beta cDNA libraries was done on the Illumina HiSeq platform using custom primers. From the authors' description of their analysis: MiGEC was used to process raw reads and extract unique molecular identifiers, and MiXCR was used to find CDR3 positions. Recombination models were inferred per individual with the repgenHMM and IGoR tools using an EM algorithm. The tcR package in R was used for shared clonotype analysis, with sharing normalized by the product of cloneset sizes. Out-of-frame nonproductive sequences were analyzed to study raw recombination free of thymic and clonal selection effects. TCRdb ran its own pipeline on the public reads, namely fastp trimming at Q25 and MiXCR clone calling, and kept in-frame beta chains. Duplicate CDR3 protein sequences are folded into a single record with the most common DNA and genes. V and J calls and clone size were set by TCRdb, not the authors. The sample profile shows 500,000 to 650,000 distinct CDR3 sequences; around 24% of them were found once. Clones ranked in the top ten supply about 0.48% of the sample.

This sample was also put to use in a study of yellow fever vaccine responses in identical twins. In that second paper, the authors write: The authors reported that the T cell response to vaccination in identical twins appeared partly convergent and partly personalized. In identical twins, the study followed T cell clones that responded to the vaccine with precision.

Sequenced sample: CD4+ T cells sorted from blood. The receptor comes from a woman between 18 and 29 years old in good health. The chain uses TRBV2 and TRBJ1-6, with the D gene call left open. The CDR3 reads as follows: CASSETLIMNSPLHF. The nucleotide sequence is TGTGCCAGCAGTGAAACATTGATCATGAATTCACCCCTCCACTTT.